The clone carrying this T cell receptor beta chain was seen repeatedly, ten times or more. Unique molecular identifiers were included in an RNA-based 3' RACE TCR library. TCRdb reprocessed the 3' RACE reads with MiXCR, giving one entry per CDR3 protein. The table shows some 15,000 distinct CDR3 sequences, with roughly 3.4% occurring only once. The treatment here: PENTA 11 planned treatment interruption arm or continuous ART arm. The CDR3 extends over 17 amino acids. V lost 1 base to trimming and J lost 2 bases, with 17 bases between them. Per germline, CDR1 SGHVS and CDR2 FQNEAQ. This record comes from a study of HIV-infected children after antiretroviral therapy interruption.

The sequencing used CD45RA+ CD4+ T cells from PBMCs, collected from a donor given antiretroviral therapy, either interrupted or continuous. Subset indicated: naive CD4+ CD45RA+ CD45RO- T cells. The sequence derives from a child aged 2-17 years with HIV. The J gene is TRBJ1-2, the V gene TRBV7-8; tentative D call: TRBD1 (6 bases). The CDR3 spells CASSLERVGTINYGYTF. The CDR3 nucleotides are TGTGCCAGCAGCTTAGAGAGGGTCGGGACAATCAACTATGGCTACACCTTC.